Listed below are T cell receptor beta chains from one sample, sequenced in a study of regulatory T cells in long-lasting Graves disease. Each CDR3 protein is one row after TCRdb ran MiXCR on the multiplex PCR reads. This table has roughly 610,000 distinct CDR3 sequences, about 15% appearing once. These records were also assigned to another study, of T cells in Graves' hyperthyroidism and ophthalmopathy.

Specimen: peripheral blood mononuclear cells (PBMCs), collected at new diagnosis, from a patient treated with antithyroid drugs. These receptors were taken from a young man with Graves disease. Both conserved end residues are part of each CDR3. The D gene is left open where the match is weak. Clone size is shown for a subset of rows, as once, few, many or a class of expanded clone.

TRBD1	TRBV28	NA	TRBJ1-4	14	TGTGCCAGCAGTAGACAGGGGCGAAATGAAAAACTGTTTTTT	CASSRQGRNEKLFF
NA	TRBV11-2	many	TRBJ2-2	13	TGTGCCAGCAGCTTAAAACGGGGCGGGGAGCTGTTTTTT	CASSLKRGGELFF
NA	TRBV20-1	few	TRBJ2-3	11	TGCAGTGCTCTAGGGGTTGGTACGCAGTATTTT	CSALGVGTQYF
TRBD2	TRBV5-1	many	TRBJ2-7	15	TGTGCCAGCAGTTTGGGGACTAGCGGATACTACGAGCAGTACTTC	CASSLGTSGYYEQYF
NA	TRBV6-5	many	TRBJ1-4	16	TGTGCCAGCAGTTACGGCCACGGCCAAGGTTTCGAAAAACTGTTTTTT	CASSYGHGQGFEKLFF
NA	TRBV24-1	NA	TRBJ2-2	16	TGTGCCACCAGTGATTTGCAGGGTGAGAACACCGGGGAGCTGTTTTTT	CATSDLQGENTGELFF
TRBD1	TRBV27	many	TRBJ1-4	15	TGTGCCAGCAGTTCGACGACAGGGTTAGGAGAAAAACTGTTTTTT	CASSSTTGLGEKLFF
TRBD2	TRBV7-3	many	TRBJ2-1	16	TGTGCCAGCAGCTCGGGGACTAGCGGTCACCACAATGAGCAGTTCTTC	CASSSGTSGHHNEQFF
TRBD1	TRBV18	few	TRBJ2-3	15	TGTGCCAGCTCACCACCGACAGGGGGCGAAGATACGCAGTATTTT	CASSPPTGGEDTQYF
NA	TRBV12-3/TRBV12-4	many	TRBJ2-7	15	TGTGCCAGCAGAGACCGACGGGTCTACCTCTACGAGCAGTACTTC	CASRDRRVYLYEQYF
NA	TRBV5-6	few	TRBJ2-3	14	TGTGCCAGCAGCTCCGGAGGACTCACAGATACGCAGTATTTT	CASSSGGLTDTQYF
NA	TRBV5-1	NA	TRBJ2-3	15	TGCGCCAGCAGCCAACCCGGGGTTAGCACAGATACGCAGTATTTT	CASSQPGVSTDTQYF
TRBD1	TRBV5-5	NA	TRBJ2-5	19	TGTGCCGGCAGCCCCATGCTAGTACCTCAGACAGGGTTGGGGGAGACCCAGTACTTC	CAGSPMLVPQTGLGETQYF
NA	TRBV28	NA	TRBJ1-4	17	TGTGCCAGCAGTCTTACTGCCCCACAGGTTCCTAATGAAAAACTGTTTTTT	CASSLTAPQVPNEKLFF
NA	TRBV30	many	TRBJ2-1	16	TGTGCCTTCTGGCTCGGCGGGACCAACTCCTACAATGAGCAGTTCTTC	CAFWLGGTNSYNEQFF
TRBD1	TRBV20-1	few	TRBJ2-1	16	TGCAGTGCTAGAGGGACAGGGCCTGAGTCCTACAATGAGCAGTTCTTC	CSARGTGPESYNEQFF
NA	TRBV24-1	NA	TRBJ1-2	14	TGTGCCACCAGTGATCCGGGAGATGCCTATGGCTACACCTTC	CATSDPGDAYGYTF
TRBD2	TRBV24-1	few	TRBJ2-7	14	TGTGCCACCAGTGATCCGGGCGGGGGATACGAGCAGTACTTC	CATSDPGGGYEQYF
NA	TRBV12-3/TRBV12-4	once	TRBJ1-2	13	TGTGCCAGCACCTTCTTGGGGGGGCATGGCTACACCTTC	CASTFLGGHGYTF
TRBD1	TRBV30	NA	TRBJ1-1	15	TGTGCCTGGAGTATGGGACAGGGGGCCGGCACTGAAGCTTTCTTT	CAWSMGQGAGTEAFF
NA	TRBV6-1	many	TRBJ2-7	15	TGTGCCAGCTCCCCTCCTGGGCCCTACTCCTACGAGCAGTACTTC	CASSPPGPYSYEQYF
NA	TRBV4-1	NA	TRBJ2-6	16	TGCGCCAGCAGCCAAGATGGGGGGTATGGGGCCAACGTCCTGACTTTC	CASSQDGGYGANVLTF
TRBD2	TRBV20-1	NA	TRBJ2-2	15	TGCAGTGCTCGCATAGCGGGAGGGGACACCGGGGAGCTGTTTTTT	CSARIAGGDTGELFF
NA	TRBV27	many	TRBJ1-2	14	TGTGCCAGCAGTATTGACAGGAGGAGCTATGGCTACACCTTC	CASSIDRRSYGYTF
NA	TRBV15	NA	TRBJ2-5	17	TGTGCCACCAGCAGAGATAAGGCGATGACGTACCAAGAGACCCAGTACTTC	CATSRDKAMTYQETQYF
NA	TRBV2	many	TRBJ1-1	14	TGTGCCAGCAGGAGGGGGGAGATGAACACTGAAGCTTTCTTT	CASRRGEMNTEAFF
NA	TRBV11-2	many	TRBJ2-7	13	TGTGCCAGCAGAAGACAGAGCTCCTACGAGCAGTACTTC	CASRRQSSYEQYF
NA	TRBV18	few	TRBJ1-6	14	TGTGCCAGCTTCTCTGGACGGCTTAATTCACCCCTCCACTTT	CASFSGRLNSPLHF
TRBD1	TRBV25-1	few	TRBJ1-1	14	TGTGCCAGCAGCCATAGCGGACAGGCCAGAGAAGCTTTCTTT	CASSHSGQAREAFF
TRBD1	TRBV6-2/TRBV6-3	many	TRBJ2-4	17	TGTGCCAGCAGTACATACAGGGGGGAGAAAGGCAAAAACATTCAGTACTTC	CASSTYRGEKGKNIQYF
TRBD2	TRBV20-1	few	TRBJ2-7	17	TGCAGTGCTATCCTCCTTAATTCAAAAGCGGGAGTGGGTGAGCAGTACTTC	CSAILLNSKAGVGEQYF
NA	TRBV7-2	NA	TRBJ2-7	15	TGTGCCAGCAGCCCCGGTTGGGCGGCCTCCTACGAGCAGTACTTC	CASSPGWAASYEQYF
NA	TRBV27	NA	TRBJ2-5	15	TGTGCCAGCAGTTTATTTACCGACAAACAAGAGACCCAGTACTTC	CASSLFTDKQETQYF
NA	TRBV10-3	NA	TRBJ2-7	15	TGTGCCATCAGTGAGAGTTCGCTAGGTGGTTACGAGCAGTACTTC	CAISESSLGGYEQYF
NA	TRBV28	few	TRBJ1-6	12	TGTGCCAGCTCCCGCTCAAATTCACCCCTCCACTTT	CASSRSNSPLHF
TRBD1	TRBV5-6	few	TRBJ2-7	15	TGTGCCAGCAGCTTTCGGTGGACAGGGGACTACGAGCAGTACTTC	CASSFRWTGDYEQYF
TRBD1	TRBV6-9	NA	TRBJ2-7	15	TGTGCCAGCAGTTACATGGGACAGGGGAGGGGCGAGCAGTACTTC	CASSYMGQGRGEQYF
NA	TRBV3-1	many	TRBJ2-1	12	TGTGCCAGCAGCCAAGATAGAGTTGAGCAGTTCTTC	CASSQDRVEQFF
TRBD1	TRBV20-1	NA	TRBJ1-5	14	TGCAGTGCCCTCGACAGGGATCTTCACCAGCCCCAGCATTTT	CSALDRDLHQPQHF
TRBD2	TRBV20-1	NA	TRBJ2-2	14	TGCAGTGCTAATCGGGGGGGAGGGACCGGGGAGCTGTTTTTT	CSANRGGGTGELFF
TRBD2	TRBV6-9	many	TRBJ2-1	15	TGTGCCAGCAGTTATCGGGGGGACCCCCACAATGAGCAGTTCTTC	CASSYRGDPHNEQFF
TRBD2	TRBV7-6	few	TRBJ2-1	16	TGTGCCAGCAGCCGAACCCTAGCGGGAGCTGCCAATGAGCAGTTCTTC	CASSRTLAGAANEQFF
TRBD1	TRBV2	few	TRBJ2-1	14	TGTGCCAGCACCCCTACCGACAGGGTTAATGAGCAGTTCTTC	CASTPTDRVNEQFF
NA	TRBV5-5	NA	TRBJ2-7	15	TGTGCCAGCAGCTTAGTGACCGGATGGGGCAACGAGCAGTACTTC	CASSLVTGWGNEQYF
NA	TRBV4-1	NA	TRBJ2-5	14	TGCGCCAGCAGCCAAGGTAACAGACAAGAGACCCAGTACTTC	CASSQGNRQETQYF
TRBD1	TRBV3-1	NA	TRBJ2-2	16	TGTGCCAGCAGCCAAGCGGGACAGGGGGCTCACGGGGAGCTGTTTTTT	CASSQAGQGAHGELFF
TRBD1	TRBV7-9	many	TRBJ2-7	15	TGTGCCAGCAGCTTATTTGGACAGGGGTTACACGAGCAGTACTTC	CASSLFGQGLHEQYF
TRBD1	TRBV5-1	NA	TRBJ2-7	17	TGCGCCAGCAGCTTGCCAGAAGAGGGACAGGGGGGCTACGAGCAGTACTTC	CASSLPEEGQGGYEQYF
NA	TRBV27	NA	TRBJ2-7	14	TGTGCCAGCAGTCCCTCGACAGCCCCCTACGAGCAGTACTTC	CASSPSTAPYEQYF
TRBD1	TRBV2	many	TRBJ1-5	13	TGTGCCAGCAGGACAGGGGGCTTACAGCCCCAGCATTTT	CASRTGGLQPQHF
TRBD2	TRBV20-1	many	TRBJ2-1	17	TGCAGTGCTAGAGAGCTCCCCCAGCGGGAGGGCCGAAATGAGCAGTTCTTC	CSARELPQREGRNEQFF
NA	TRBV5-1	many	TRBJ2-1	17	TGCGCCAGCAGCCAGAAGGACTCCGGGTTGCCACACAATGAGCAGTTCTTC	CASSQKDSGLPHNEQFF
TRBD2	TRBV10-3	NA	TRBJ2-1	15	TGTGCCATCAAAAAAGCGGGAGAGTCCTACAATGAGCAGTTCTTC	CAIKKAGESYNEQFF
NA	TRBV6-2/TRBV6-3	few	TRBJ1-5	16	TGTGCCAGCAGTGAAGCGGTTAGGGACAGCAATCAGCCCCAGCATTTT	CASSEAVRDSNQPQHF
NA	TRBV28	many	TRBJ2-1	12	TGTGCCAGCAGTTTATGGGCAGCTGAGCAGTTCTTC	CASSLWAAEQFF
NA	TRBV27	many	TRBJ2-1	15	TGTGCCAGCAGTGAACAGGGTCAGTTCTACAATGAGCAGTTCTTC	CASSEQGQFYNEQFF
NA	TRBV12-3/TRBV12-4	many	TRBJ2-5	15	TGTGCCATCTCCTCGCCTTCAGGGGGGCAAGAGACCCAGTACTTC	CAISSPSGGQETQYF